These 16 T cell receptor beta chains originate from one sample sequenced in a study of OX40 agonist ivuxolimab in advanced cancers. The table came from immunoSEQ multiplex PCR; TCRdb's copy has only in-frame clones and leaves some out. Of around 100,000 clones detected, about 91% appear once; the ten largest clones hold 0.5% to 0.65%. Sample: CD4+ or CD8+ T cells sorted from blood, taken in a trial of the OX40 agonist ivuxolimab. The receptors come from an adult with an advanced solid tumor such as melanoma, head and neck, liver or kidney cancer.

This clone has more than one count but fewer than ten. The J gene is TRBJ1-2, the V gene TRBV19; tentatively, D is TRBD1 (5 bases). In germline, CDR1 is LNHDA, CDR2 SQIVND (reference sequence). V was cut by 10 bases and J by 4 bases, with 13 bases left in between. The CDR3 loop spans 12 amino acids. This chain's CDR3 is CATTPRGYGYTF. In DNA, the CDR3 is TGTGCCACTACCCCGAGGGGCTATGGCTACACCTTC.

CDR3 sequence: CASSETEKLFF. CDR3 DNA: TGTGCCAGCAGTGAAACGGAAAAACTGTTTTTT. The V and J genes are TRBV2 and TRBJ1-4; D ambiguous. This CDR3 is built from 11 residues. V was cut by 2 bases and J by 8 bases, with 3 bases left in between. Germline CDR1 and CDR2: SNHLY and FYNNEI.

This chain connects TRBV7-2 to TRBJ2-7; the match to TRBD2 covers 12 bases. With V trimmed by 5 bases and J by 7 bases, 6 bases remained unmatched. Germline assignment: CDR1 SGHTA and CDR2 FQGNSA. The CDR3 covers 14 residues. CDR3 protein: CASSQLAGGFEQYF. The DNA of the CDR3 is TGTGCCAGCAGCCAACTAGCGGGGGGTTTTGAGCAGTACTTC.

The DNA for the CDR3 is TGTGCCAGCAGTCCAAGACTAGCGGGAGGGCCCTACAATGAGCAGTTCTTC. It is translated as CASSPRLAGGPYNEQFF. The chain joins TRBV27 to TRBJ2-1, with 14 nucleotides matching TRBD2. Germline CDR1 reads MNHEY; CDR2 reads SMNVEV (reference sequence). The CDR3 extends over 17 amino acids. V was pared by 5 bases and J by 2 bases, with 5 bases of the junction left unmatched.

The chain recombines TRBV19 with TRBJ2-3; 12 bases map to TRBD2. Unmatched junction bases numbered 12, after V lost 5 bases and J lost 3 bases. The CDR3 is 18 amino acids. Germline assignment: CDR1 LNHDA and CDR2 SQIVND (reference sequence). The CDR3 DNA is TGTGCCAGTAGTCCGTCCTCACTAGCGGGAGGCTGGACAGATACGCAGTATTTT. It specifies CASSPSSLAGGWTDTQYF.

V is TRBV2 and J is TRBJ2-1, with D tentatively TRBD1 (6 bases). This CDR3 spans 13 amino acids. V was trimmed by 10 bases and J by 2 bases, leaving 12 bases between them. The germline V gene has CDR1 SNHLY and CDR2 FYNNEI. CDR3 sequence (DNA): TGTGCCACGACCCAGGGGACCTACAATGAGCAGTTCTTC. It encodes CATTQGTYNEQFF. Full variable domain (rest looked up from reference TRBV2 and TRBJ2-1): EPEVTQTPSHQVTQMGQEVILRCVPISNHLYFYWYRQILGQKVEFLVSFYNNEISEKSEIFDDQFSVERPDGSNFTLKIRSTKLEDSAMYFCATTQGTYNEQFFGPGTRLTVL.

The chain recombines TRBV21-1 with TRBJ1-2. TRBV21-1 is a recognized pseudogene. The CDR3 spans 13 residues. The CDR3 coding sequence is TGTGCCAGCATCAGGAGCCCTAACTATGGCTACACCTTC. It translates to CASIRSPNYGYTF.

The chain uses TRBV5-6 and TRBJ2-7, with D possibly matching TRBD2 (6 bases). CDR1 is SGHDT, CDR2 YYEEEE, per germline. CDR3 size: 12 residues. V lost 5 bases, J lost 5 bases, and 11 bases lay in between. The CDR3 region is CASRAEGHEQYF. As DNA, the CDR3 is TGTGCCAGCAGGGCGGAGGGACACGAGCAGTACTTC.

The J gene is TRBJ1-4, the V gene TRBV19, with 7 bases that match TRBD1. The length of the CDR3 is 13 residues. The V gene end was trimmed by 10 bases and the J gene end by 6 bases; junction bases not matched to a gene: 8. The germline V gene has CDR1 LNHDA and CDR2 SQIVND (reference sequence). The CDR3 spells CATRDSSDEKLFF. The CDR3 DNA reads as TGTGCCACTCGGGACAGCTCGGATGAAAAACTGTTTTTT.

The chain uses TRBV27 and TRBJ2-3; the D is unclear. Trimming pared 5 bases from V and 2 bases from J, leaving 17 bases between. Germline lookup yields CDR1 MNHEY and CDR2 SMNVEV (reference sequence). This CDR3 comprises 16 residues. DNA of the CDR3: TGTGCCAGCAGTCTTACCCAACCACGTTTCACAGATACGCAGTATTTT. Translation: CASSLTQPRFTDTQYF.

The genes are TRBV2 and TRBJ1-2; tentative D call: TRBD1 (5 bases). Deletions cut 0 bases from V and 12 bases from J, with 14 bases between. Germline loops: CDR1 SNHLY, CDR2 FYNNEI. CDR3 size: 13 residues. This CDR3 is CASSEAGTREDTF. The CDR3 DNA is TGTGCCAGCAGTGAAGCGGGGACGCGAGAGGACACCTTC.

The chain joins TRBV7-9 to TRBJ1-2; 8 bases match TRBD1. The CDR3 runs to 15 residues. With V trimmed by 1 base and J by 3 bases, 4 bases remained unmatched. CDR1 is SEHNR, CDR2 FQNEAQ, per germline (reference sequence). CDR3 protein: CASSLGTGSHYGYTF. CDR3 in DNA: TGTGCCAGCAGCTTAGGGACAGGGAGTCACTATGGCTACACCTTC. The entire variable domain, with the rest obtained from reference TRBV7-9 and TRBJ1-2, is as follows: DTGVSQNPRHKITKRGQNVTFRCDPISEHNRLYWYRQTLGQGPEFLTYFQNEAQLEKSRLLSDRFSAERPKGSFSTLEIQRTEQGDSAMYLCASSLGTGSHYGYTFGSGTRLTVV.

The chain couples TRBV6-1 to TRBJ1-2; tentative D call: TRBD1 (5 bases). Deletions cut 2 bases from V and 4 bases from J, with 23 bases between. Germline CDR1 MNHNS, CDR2 SASEGT. This CDR3 spans 18 amino acids. CDR3 loop: CASSEIKGAGFVTYGYTF. The CDR3 nucleotides read TGTGCCAGCAGTGAAATTAAAGGAGCAGGGTTCGTGACCTATGGCTACACCTTC.

This sequence joins TRBV19 and TRBJ1-1, with no clear D. The CDR3 extends over 12 amino acids. The germline gives CDR1 LNHDA, CDR2 SQIVND (reference sequence). The germline V and J ends were trimmed by 5 bases and 5 bases, with 9 bases remaining between them. CDR3 DNA: TGTGCCAGTAGTCAACAGTTTACTGAAGCTTTCTTT. It specifies CASSQQFTEAFF.

V is TRBV30 and J is TRBJ1-2; 8 bases are a match to TRBD1. The J segment lost 7 bases and the V segment lost 8 bases, leaving 9 bases of the junction unmatched. From germline, CDR1 is GTSNPN and CDR2 SVGIG (reference sequence). CDR3 length equals 12 residues. The DNA for the CDR3 is TGTGCCAGGGACAGGTTCGGGAGTGGCTACACCTTC. Translation gives CARDRFGSGYTF.

This clone was picked up one time. The chain has TRBV28 and TRBJ1-2; D is uncertain. The CDR3 spans 12 residues. V lost 7 bases, J lost 4 bases, and 10 bases lay in between. Germline CDR1 reads MDHEN; CDR2 reads SYDVKM. The CDR3 DNA sequence: TGTGCCAGCACCCCCCGTGGCTATGGCTACACCTTC. It specifies CASTPRGYGYTF.